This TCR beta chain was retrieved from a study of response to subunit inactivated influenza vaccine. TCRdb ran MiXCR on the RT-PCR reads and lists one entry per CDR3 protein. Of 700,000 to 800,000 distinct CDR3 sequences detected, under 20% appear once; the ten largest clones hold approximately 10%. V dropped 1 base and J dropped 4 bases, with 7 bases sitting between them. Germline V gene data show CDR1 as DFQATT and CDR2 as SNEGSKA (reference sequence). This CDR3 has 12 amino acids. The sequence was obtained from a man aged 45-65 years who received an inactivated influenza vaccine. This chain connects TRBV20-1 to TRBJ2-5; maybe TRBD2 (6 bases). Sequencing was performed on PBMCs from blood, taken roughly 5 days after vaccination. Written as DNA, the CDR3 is TGCAGTGCTAGAGTGGGGGGAGAGACCCAGTACTTC. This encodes CSARVGGETQYF.